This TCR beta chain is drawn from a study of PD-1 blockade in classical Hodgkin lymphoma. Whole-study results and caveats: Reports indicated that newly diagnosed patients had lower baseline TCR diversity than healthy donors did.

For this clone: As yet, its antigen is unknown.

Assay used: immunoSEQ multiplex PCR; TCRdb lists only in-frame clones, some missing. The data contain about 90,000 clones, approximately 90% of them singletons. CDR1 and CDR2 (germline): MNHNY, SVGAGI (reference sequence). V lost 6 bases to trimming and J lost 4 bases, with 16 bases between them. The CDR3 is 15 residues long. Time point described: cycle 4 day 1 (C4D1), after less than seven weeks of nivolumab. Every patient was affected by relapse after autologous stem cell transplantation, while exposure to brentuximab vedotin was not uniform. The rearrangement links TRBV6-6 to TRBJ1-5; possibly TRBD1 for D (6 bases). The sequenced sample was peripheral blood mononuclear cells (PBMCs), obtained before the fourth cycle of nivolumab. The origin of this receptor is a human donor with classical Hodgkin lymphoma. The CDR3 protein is CASSSTQGPNQPQHF. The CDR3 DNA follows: TGTGCCAGCAGCTCGACCCAGGGGCCTAATCAGCCCCAGCATTTT.